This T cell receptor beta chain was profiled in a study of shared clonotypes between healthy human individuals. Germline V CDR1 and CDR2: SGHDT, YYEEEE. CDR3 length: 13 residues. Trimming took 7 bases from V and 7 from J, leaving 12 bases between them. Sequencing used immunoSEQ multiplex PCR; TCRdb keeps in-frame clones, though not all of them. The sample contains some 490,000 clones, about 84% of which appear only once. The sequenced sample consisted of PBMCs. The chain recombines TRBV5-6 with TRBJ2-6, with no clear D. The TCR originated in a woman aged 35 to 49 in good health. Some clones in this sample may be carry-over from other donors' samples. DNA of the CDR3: TGTGCCAGCTGGCTCTGGGGTGCCAACGTCCTGACTTTC. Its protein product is CASWLWGANVLTF.